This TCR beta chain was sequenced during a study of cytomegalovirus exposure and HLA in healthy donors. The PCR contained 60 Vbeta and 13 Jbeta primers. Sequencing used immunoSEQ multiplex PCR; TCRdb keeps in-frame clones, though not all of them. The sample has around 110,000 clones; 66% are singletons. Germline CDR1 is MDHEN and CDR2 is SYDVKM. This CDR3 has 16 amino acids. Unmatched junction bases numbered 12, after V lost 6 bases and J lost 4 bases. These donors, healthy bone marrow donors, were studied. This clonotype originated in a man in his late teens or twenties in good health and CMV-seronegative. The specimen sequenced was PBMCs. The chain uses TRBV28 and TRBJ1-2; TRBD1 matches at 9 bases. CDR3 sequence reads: CASRLRGTGLAYGYTF. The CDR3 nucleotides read TGTGCCAGCAGGCTGAGAGGGACAGGGCTCGCCTATGGCTACACCTTC.